Shown below are 8 T cell receptor beta chains from a single sample sequenced in a study of cytomegalovirus exposure and HLA in healthy donors (TCRdb year 2017). The library came from the immunoSEQ multiplex PCR assay. For the multiplex PCR, a mixture combining 60 forward primers for TCR Vbeta segments and 13 reverse primers for TCR Jbeta segments was used. The source is immuneACCESS, and TCRdb retained only in-frame sequences with V and J called. Part of the clones is not carried over; for the studies checked, unresolved V genes explain less than half of this, and the remainder is unexplained. Across this sample there are more than 90,000 clones, with around three fifths seen only once. The ten largest account for under 6% of the sample. The specimen was PBMCs. All receptors derive from a boy aged 5-17 years in good health and CMV-seropositive.

A single count supports this clone. Here the CDR3 DNA reads TGTGCCAGCAGCTTAGGAGGGGACACTGAAGCTTTCTTT. Residues: CASSLGGDTEAFF. V is TRBV7-3 and J is TRBJ1-1, with D perhaps TRBD1 (5 bases). Germline values: CDR1 SGHTA, CDR2 FQGTGA. The V end lost 2 bases, the J end lost 3 bases, and 7 bases lay between the germline ends. The CDR3 has 13 residues.

The CDR3 here is CASSFSQDQPQHF. The CDR3 nucleotides are TGTGCCAGCAGCTTCAGTCAAGATCAGCCCCAGCATTTT. The gene calls are TRBV7-3 and TRBJ1-5; D not certain. This CDR3 is built from 13 residues. CDR1 is SGHTA, CDR2 FQGTGA, per germline. V shed 3 bases and J shed 5 bases, with 8 bases lying between them.

The chain recombines TRBV19 with TRBJ2-4; D may be TRBD1 (6 bases). The CDR3 contains 14 residues. Trimming stripped 1 base from V and 7 bases from J, with 11 bases between. The germline CDR1 and CDR2 sequences are LNHDA and SQIVND (reference sequence). CDR3 bases: TGTGCCAGTAGTATAGTAAGCAGGGGTAACATTCAGTACTTC. This sequence encodes CASSIVSRGNIQYF.

The rearrangement links TRBV2 to TRBJ2-7; D remains unclear. Germline CDR1 is SNHLY and CDR2 is FYNNEI. The V end was cut by 6 bases, the J end by 4 bases, with 4 bases between. The CDR3 loop spans 10 amino acids. The CDR3 loop reads CASSHYEQYF. The CDR3 region has the DNA TGTGCCAGCAGCCATTACGAGCAGTACTTC.

The chain employs TRBV4-1 and TRBJ1-1, with D hard to call. CDR1 is MGHRA and CDR2 is YSYEKL in the germline V gene. The ends were cut back, 0 bases at V and 9 bases at J, with 14 bases in the middle. The CDR3 covers 14 residues. The CDR3 loop is CASSQDKSERKAFF. The CDR3 coding sequence is TGCGCCAGCAGCCAAGATAAGTCGGAGAGAAAAGCTTTCTTT.

The J gene is TRBJ1-1, the V gene TRBV25-1, with TRBD1 identical over 10 bases. Germline V lookup: CDR1 MGHDK, CDR2 SYGVNS. V dropped 8 bases and J dropped 4; count of bases not matched to a gene: 4. The CDR3 extends over 13 amino acids. The CDR3 bases are TGTGCCAGCTCCGGACAGGGGGTCACTGAAGCTTTCTTT. This translates into CASSGQGVTEAFF.

The chain has TRBV7-2 and TRBJ1-2, with D perhaps matching TRBD1 (6 bases). V gave up 0 bases and J gave up 8 bases, with 10 bases separating them. The CDR3 sequence is 13 residues long. From germline, CDR1 is SGHTA and CDR2 FQGNSA. CDR3: CASSLAGGVGYTF. The CDR3 DNA reads as TGTGCCAGCAGCTTAGCAGGGGGGGTCGGCTACACCTTC.

V gene TRBV6-5 combines with J gene TRBJ1-4; weak D call: TRBD1 (6 bases). V lost 7 bases, J lost 4 bases, and 13 bases lay in between. The CDR3 covers 14 residues. Germline V gene data show CDR1 as MNHEY and CDR2 as SVGAGI. Here the CDR3 DNA reads TGTGCCAGCAATTTTGGACAGCATAATGAAAAACTGTTTTTT. It yields the protein CASNFGQHNEKLFF.